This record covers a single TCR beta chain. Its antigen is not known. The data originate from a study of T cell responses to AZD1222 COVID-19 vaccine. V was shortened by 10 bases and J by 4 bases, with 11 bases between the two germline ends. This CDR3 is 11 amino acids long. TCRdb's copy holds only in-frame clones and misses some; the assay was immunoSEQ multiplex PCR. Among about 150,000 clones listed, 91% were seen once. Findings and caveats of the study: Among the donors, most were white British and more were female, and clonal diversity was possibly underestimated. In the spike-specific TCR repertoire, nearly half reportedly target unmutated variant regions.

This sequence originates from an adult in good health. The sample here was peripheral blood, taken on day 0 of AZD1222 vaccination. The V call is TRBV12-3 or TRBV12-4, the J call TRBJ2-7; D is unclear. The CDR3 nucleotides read TGTGCCACCGGCGACTTGTACGAGCAGTACTTC. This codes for CATGDLYEQYF.